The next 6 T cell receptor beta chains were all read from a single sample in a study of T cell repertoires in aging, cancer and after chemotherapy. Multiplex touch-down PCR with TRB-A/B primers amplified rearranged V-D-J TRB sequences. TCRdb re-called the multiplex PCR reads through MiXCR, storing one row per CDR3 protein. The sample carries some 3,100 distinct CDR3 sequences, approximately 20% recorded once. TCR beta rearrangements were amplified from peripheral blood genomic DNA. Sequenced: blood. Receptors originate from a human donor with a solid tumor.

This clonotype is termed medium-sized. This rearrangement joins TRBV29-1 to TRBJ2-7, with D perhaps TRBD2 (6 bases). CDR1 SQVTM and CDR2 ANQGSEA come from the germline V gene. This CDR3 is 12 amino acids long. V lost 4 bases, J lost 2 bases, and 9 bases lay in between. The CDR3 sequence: CSVGGTPYEQYF. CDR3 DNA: TGCAGCGTTGGGGGGACTCCCTACGAGCAGTACTTC.

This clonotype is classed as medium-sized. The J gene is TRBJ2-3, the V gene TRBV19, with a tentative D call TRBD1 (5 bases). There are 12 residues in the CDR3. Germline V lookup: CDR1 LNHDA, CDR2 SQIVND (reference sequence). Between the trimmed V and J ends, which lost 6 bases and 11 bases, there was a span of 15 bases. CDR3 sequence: CASSHDRGRQYF. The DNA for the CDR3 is TGTGCCAGTAGCCACGACAGAGGCAGGCAGTATTTT.

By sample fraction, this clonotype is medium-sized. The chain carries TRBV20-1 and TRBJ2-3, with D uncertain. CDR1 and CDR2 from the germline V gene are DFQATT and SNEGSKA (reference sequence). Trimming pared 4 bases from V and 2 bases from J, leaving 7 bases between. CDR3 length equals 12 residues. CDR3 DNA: TGCAGTGCTACCCCAACCACAGATACGCAGTATTTT. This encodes CSATPTTDTQYF.

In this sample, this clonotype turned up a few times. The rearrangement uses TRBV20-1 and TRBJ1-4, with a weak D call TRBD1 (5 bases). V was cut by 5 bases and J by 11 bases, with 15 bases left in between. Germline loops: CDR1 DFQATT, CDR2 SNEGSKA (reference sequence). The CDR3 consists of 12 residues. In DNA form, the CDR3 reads TGCAGTGCTGAGGACGGCTCAGGGAAACTGTTTTTT. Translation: CSAEDGSGKLFF.

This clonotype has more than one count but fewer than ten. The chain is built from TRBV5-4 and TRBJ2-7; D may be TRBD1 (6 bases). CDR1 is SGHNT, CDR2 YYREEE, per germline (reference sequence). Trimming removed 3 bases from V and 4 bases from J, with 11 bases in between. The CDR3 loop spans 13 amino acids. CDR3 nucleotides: TGTGCCAGCAGCTCGGACACAGGGTACGAGCAGTACTTC. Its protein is CASSSDTGYEQYF.

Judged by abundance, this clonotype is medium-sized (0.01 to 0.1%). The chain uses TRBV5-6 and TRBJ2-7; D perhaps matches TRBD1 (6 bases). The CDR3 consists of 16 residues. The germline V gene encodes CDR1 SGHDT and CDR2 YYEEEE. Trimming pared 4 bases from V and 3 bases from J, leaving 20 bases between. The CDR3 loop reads CASSKNRVAGHYEQYF. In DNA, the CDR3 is TGTGCCAGCAGCAAAAACAGGGTCGCGGGCCACTACGAGCAGTACTTC.